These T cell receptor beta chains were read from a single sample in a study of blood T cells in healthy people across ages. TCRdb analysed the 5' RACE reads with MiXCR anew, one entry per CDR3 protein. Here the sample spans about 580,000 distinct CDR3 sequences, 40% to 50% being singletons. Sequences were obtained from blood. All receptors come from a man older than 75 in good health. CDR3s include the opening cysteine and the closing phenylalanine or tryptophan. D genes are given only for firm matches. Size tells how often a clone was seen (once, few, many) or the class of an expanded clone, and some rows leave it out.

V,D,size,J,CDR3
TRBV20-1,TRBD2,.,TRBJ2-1,CRPGLAGVDEQFF
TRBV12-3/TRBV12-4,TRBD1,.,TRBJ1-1,CASRRQGGGQTEAFF
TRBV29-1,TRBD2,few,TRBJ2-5,CSAGGGAETQYF
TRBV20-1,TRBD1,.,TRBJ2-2,CSATDRVNTGELFF
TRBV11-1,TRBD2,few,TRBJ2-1,CAGSLGRANEQFF
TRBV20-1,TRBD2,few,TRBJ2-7,CSAVHGTSGVYEQYF
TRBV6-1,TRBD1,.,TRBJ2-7,CASSERGDRGRGYEQYF
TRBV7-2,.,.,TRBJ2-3,CACSLLSSADTQYF
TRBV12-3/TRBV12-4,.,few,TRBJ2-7,CASSPAVGTYEQYF
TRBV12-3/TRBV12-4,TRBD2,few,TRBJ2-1,CASSSGTLTYNEQFF
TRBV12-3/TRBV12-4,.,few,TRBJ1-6,CASSFDRTNSPLHF
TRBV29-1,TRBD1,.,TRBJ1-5,CSVGTGGGQPQHF
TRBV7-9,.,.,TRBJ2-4,CASSLDPPRGGQYF
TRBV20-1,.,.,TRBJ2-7,CSARDPSYEQYF
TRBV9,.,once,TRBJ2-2,CATQRDTGELFF
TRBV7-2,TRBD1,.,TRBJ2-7,CASSMDRITYEQYF
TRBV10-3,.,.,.,CAISEATGPYEQYF
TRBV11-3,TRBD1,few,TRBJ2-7,CASSLRQGSSEQYF
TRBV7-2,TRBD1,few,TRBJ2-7,CASSPRVGQDYEQYF
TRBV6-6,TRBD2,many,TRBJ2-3,CATASGPADTQYF
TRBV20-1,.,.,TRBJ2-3,CSARVSSDTQYF
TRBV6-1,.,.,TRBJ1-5,CASSPSGTDQPQHF
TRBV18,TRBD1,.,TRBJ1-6,CASSPQEGANSPLHF
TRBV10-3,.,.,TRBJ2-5,CAINQGSRETQYF
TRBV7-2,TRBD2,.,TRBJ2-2,CASSSGTSGRSNTGELFF